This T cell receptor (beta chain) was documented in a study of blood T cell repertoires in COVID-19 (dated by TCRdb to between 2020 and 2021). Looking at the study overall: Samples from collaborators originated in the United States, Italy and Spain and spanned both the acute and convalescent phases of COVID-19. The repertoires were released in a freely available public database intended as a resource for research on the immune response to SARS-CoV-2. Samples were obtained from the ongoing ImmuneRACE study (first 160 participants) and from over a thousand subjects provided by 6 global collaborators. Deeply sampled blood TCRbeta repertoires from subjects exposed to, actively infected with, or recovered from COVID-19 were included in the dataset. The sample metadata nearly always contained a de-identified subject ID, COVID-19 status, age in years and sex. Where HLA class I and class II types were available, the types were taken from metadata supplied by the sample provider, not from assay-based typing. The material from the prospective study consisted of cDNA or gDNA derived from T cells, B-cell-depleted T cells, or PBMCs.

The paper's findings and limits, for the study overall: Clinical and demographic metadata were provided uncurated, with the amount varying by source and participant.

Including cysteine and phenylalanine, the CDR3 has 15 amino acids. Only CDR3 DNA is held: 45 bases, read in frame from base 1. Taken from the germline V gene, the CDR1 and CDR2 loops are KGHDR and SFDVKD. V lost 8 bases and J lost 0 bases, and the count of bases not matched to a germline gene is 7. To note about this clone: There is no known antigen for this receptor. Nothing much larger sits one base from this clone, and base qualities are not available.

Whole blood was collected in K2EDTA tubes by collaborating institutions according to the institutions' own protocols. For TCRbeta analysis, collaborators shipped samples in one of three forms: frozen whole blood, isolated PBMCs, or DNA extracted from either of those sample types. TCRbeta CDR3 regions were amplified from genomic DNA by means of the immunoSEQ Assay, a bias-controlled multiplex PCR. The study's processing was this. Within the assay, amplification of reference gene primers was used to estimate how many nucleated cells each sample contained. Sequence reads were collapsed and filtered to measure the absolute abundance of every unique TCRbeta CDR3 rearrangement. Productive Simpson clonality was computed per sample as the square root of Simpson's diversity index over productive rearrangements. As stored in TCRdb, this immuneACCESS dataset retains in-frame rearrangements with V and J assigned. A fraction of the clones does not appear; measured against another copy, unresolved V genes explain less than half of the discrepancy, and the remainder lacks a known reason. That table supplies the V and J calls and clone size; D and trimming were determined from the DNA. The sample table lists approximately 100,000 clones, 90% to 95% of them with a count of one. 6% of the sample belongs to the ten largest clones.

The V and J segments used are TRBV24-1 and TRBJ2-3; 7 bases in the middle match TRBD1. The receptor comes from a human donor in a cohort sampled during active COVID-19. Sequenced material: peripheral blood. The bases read TGTGCCACCAAATCGTCGGACAGGAGCACAGATACGCAGTATTTT. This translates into CATKSSDRSTDTQYF.